The 15 T cell receptor beta chains listed next were all sequenced from one sample in a study of blood T cell repertoires in COVID-19. The protocol was immunoSEQ multiplex PCR, while the TCRdb copy is restricted to in-frame clones and leaves out a portion. Among more than 200,000 clones listed, around 86% were seen once. The material sequenced was peripheral blood. The receptor set was obtained from a woman in her fifties or sixties with COVID-19, enrolled during active disease.

This clone was found once. In DNA, the CDR3 is TGTGCCATCAGGGCGGACAGTGGAAACACCATATATTTT. As protein: CAIRADSGNTIYF. This chain links TRBV10-3 with TRBJ1-3; possible D gene TRBD1, 6 bases. CDR1 and CDR2 from the germline V gene are ENHRY and SYGVKD. This CDR3 is built from 13 residues. V shed 6 bases and J shed 3 bases, with 9 bases lying between them.

The chain links TRBV24-1 to TRBJ1-5; D uncertain. The CDR3 totals 15 residues. V was cut by 6 bases and J by 0 bases, with 11 bases left in between. Germline CDR1 KGHDR, CDR2 SFDVKD. The CDR3 region has the DNA TGTGCCACCAGTTCCGCGAGTTATAGCAATCAGCCCCAGCATTTT. Translated, it gives CATSSASYSNQPQHF.

The gene calls are TRBV25-1 and TRBJ2-5; 9 bases are shared with TRBD1. Germline values: CDR1 MGHDK, CDR2 SYGVNS. The CDR3 runs to 14 residues. J gave up 4 bases and V 7 bases, and 7 bases lay outside the gene matches. CDR3 protein: CASTPDRGGETQYF. As DNA, the CDR3 is TGTGCCAGCACCCCGGACAGGGGAGGAGAGACCCAGTACTTC.

The CDR3 sequence is CATGASGGPAYEQYF. Here the CDR3 DNA reads TGTGCCACCGGGGCTAGCGGGGGGCCGGCCTACGAGCAGTACTTC. The gene calls are TRBV10-3 and TRBJ2-7; 11 positions agree with TRBD2. V was clipped by 10 bases and J by 2 bases; unmatched bases: 10. Per the germline V gene, CDR1 is ENHRY and CDR2 is SYGVKD. The CDR3 has 15 residues.

This clone has only a few counts. J is TRBJ1-2 and V is TRBV4-1; 8 bases agree with TRBD1. V was pared by 10 bases and J by 5 bases, with 24 bases of the junction left unmatched. The CDR3 contains 18 residues. Germline V CDR1 and CDR2: MGHRA, YSYEKL. This CDR3 is CATYMSQASRGPQYGYTF. CDR3 DNA sequence: TGCGCCACTTACATGAGTCAGGCCTCCAGGGGGCCACAGTATGGCTACACCTTC.

The V and J genes are TRBV9 and TRBJ1-2; D unclear. The CDR3 length is 15 residues. Germline-derived CDR1 and CDR2 are SGDLS and YYNGEE. The V end lost 0 bases, the J end lost 2 bases, and 11 bases lay between the germline ends. The CDR3 coding sequence is TGTGCCAGCAGCGTAGGCTCTGGAGTAAACTATGGCTACACCTTC. The encoded protein is CASSVGSGVNYGYTF.

This clone was observed once. The V call is TRBV5-5, the J call TRBJ2-5, with a tentative D call TRBD2 (6 bases). V was trimmed by 3 bases and J by 2 bases, leaving 17 bases between them. Germline CDR1 is SGHKS and CDR2 is YYEKEE (reference sequence). The CDR3 extends over 16 amino acids. CDR3 region: CASSSPGTSRQETQYF. DNA for the CDR3: TGTGCCAGCAGCTCACCCGGCACTAGCAGACAAGAGACCCAGTACTTC.

The chain employs TRBV27 and TRBJ2-7, with 8 bases lining up with TRBD1. V lost 5 bases to trimming and J lost 3 bases; unmatched junction nucleotides: 9. Germline lookup yields CDR1 MNHEY and CDR2 SMNVEV (reference sequence). This CDR3 has 15 residues. The CDR3 nucleotides are TGTGCCAGCAGTGACAGGGGCGGACCGTTCTACGAGCAGTACGTC. Translated: CASSDRGGPFYEQYV.

J is TRBJ1-5 and V is TRBV7-6; 7 bases fit TRBD1. This CDR3 is built from 14 residues. The ends lost 5 bases at V and 7 bases at J; junction bases unmatched: 8. CDR1 is SGHVS, CDR2 FNYEAQ, per germline. The CDR3 bases are TGTGCCAGCAGCCTATTCACAGGGGAGCAGCCCCAGCATTTT. This translates into CASSLFTGEQPQHF.

J is TRBJ1-1 and V is TRBV6-5; D not certain. V lost 6 bases to trimming and J lost 3 bases, with 14 bases between them. The CDR3 has 14 residues. The germline V gene encodes CDR1 MNHEY and CDR2 SVGAGI. The CDR3 coding sequence is TGTGCCAGCAGGGCCCCTCCGGGGTACACTGAAGCTTTCTTT. Translation: CASRAPPGYTEAFF.

Written as DNA, the CDR3 is TGTGCCAGCAGCTTAACGGGACAGGGGGCAAATACGCAGTATTTT. Its translation: CASSLTGQGANTQYF. This sequence joins TRBV27 and TRBJ2-3; 12 bases map to TRBD1. The V and J ends lost 6 bases and 7 bases, in that order; junction bases with no gene match: 8. The CDR3 has 15 amino acids. Germline V gene data show CDR1 as MNHEY and CDR2 as SMNVEV (reference sequence).

CDR3 in amino acids: CASSLDSVWSGNTIYF. The CDR3 DNA follows: TGTGCCAGCTCACTGGACAGCGTGTGGTCTGGAAACACCATATATTTT. The chain recombines TRBV18 with TRBJ1-3; D might be TRBD1 (6 bases). V lost 4 bases, J lost 1 base, and 14 bases lay in between. Germline assignment: CDR1 KGHSH and CDR2 LQKENI. The CDR3 totals 16 residues.

This clone was recorded only once. The rearrangement links TRBV7-9 to TRBJ1-3, with a possible D match to TRBD1 (6 bases). Trimming took off 5 bases at V and 0 bases at J, with 11 bases between the two ends. CDR3 length: 15 amino acids. Germline V gene sequence: CDR1 SEHNR, CDR2 FQNEAQ (reference sequence). CDR3 nucleotide sequence: TGTGCCAGCAGCCCTATGACAGGCTCTGGAAACACCATATATTTT. Translating it yields CASSPMTGSGNTIYF.

J is TRBJ2-3 and V is TRBV1; the D call of TRBD2 is as the table states it, not checked on the DNA. TRBV1 is listed as a pseudogene. The length of the CDR3 is 14 residues. The CDR3 sequence: CTSSSLCPSHTQYF. For the CDR3, the DNA is TGCACCAGCAGCTCACTCTGCCCGTCCCATACGCAGTATTTT.

V gene TRBV5-4 combines with J gene TRBJ2-1; 12 nucleotides match TRBD2. Germline values: CDR1 SGHNT, CDR2 YYREEE (reference sequence). This CDR3 spans 16 amino acids. V lost 0 bases to trimming and J lost 8 bases; unmatched junction nucleotides: 6. CDR3 sequence: CASSLASLAGGYEQFF. As DNA, the CDR3 is TGTGCCAGCAGCTTGGCGTCACTAGCGGGGGGTTATGAGCAGTTCTTC. The full variable domain, completed using reference TRBV5-4 and TRBJ2-1, is ETGVTQSPTHLIKTRGQQVTLRCSSQSGHNTVSWYQQALGQGPQFIFQYYREEENGRGNFPPRFSGLQFPNYSSELNVNALELDDSALYLCASSLASLAGGYEQFFGPGTRLTVL.